Each of the 25 T cell receptor beta chains below was sequenced from the same sample in a study of shared clonotypes between healthy human individuals (dated by TCRdb to 2018 to 2020). Library creation used the immunoSEQ multiplex PCR assay. TCRdb provides this immuneACCESS table in a form limited to in-frame rearrangements. Some clones are lacking; in checked studies, under half of them reflect an unresolved V gene, and why the rest are absent is not known. The sample table lists nearly 500,000 clones, over 65% of them with a count of one. Over 10% of the sample lies in the top ten. Sequenced material: PBMCs. All receptors derive from a woman aged 40 to 49 in good health. Some clones in this sample may be carry-over from other donors' samples.

This sequence joins TRBV6-5 and TRBJ1-4, with D possibly TRBD1 on 5 matching bases. Looked up from germline, CDR1 is MNHEY and CDR2 is SVGAGI. V gave up 6 bases and J gave up 5 bases, with 16 bases separating them. The CDR3 contains 15 residues. The CDR3 DNA follows: TGTGCCAGCAGAGCAGGGCAGACCGAGAATGAAAAACTGTTTTTT. Encoded protein: CASRAGQTENEKLFF.

The chain recombines TRBV5-1 with TRBJ2-5, with unresolved D. This CDR3 is built from 13 residues. CDR1 is SGHRS, CDR2 YFSETQ, per germline. Trimming pared 1 base from V and 2 bases from J, leaving 6 bases between. Here the CDR3 reads CASSLNSQETQYF. The CDR3 DNA reads as TGCGCCAGCAGCTTGAATAGTCAAGAGACCCAGTACTTC.

The J gene is TRBJ2-3, the V gene TRBV5-1, with 9 bases aligning to TRBD2. Losses at the gene ends were 4 bases for V and 0 bases for J; bases not matched to a gene: 6. CDR1 and CDR2 (germline): SGHRS, YFSETQ. The CDR3 sequence is 16 residues long. In DNA form, the CDR3 reads TGCGCCAGCAGCGGCACTAGCGGGCGTAGCACAGATACGCAGTATTTT. Its protein product is CASSGTSGRSTDTQYF.

The gene calls are TRBV18 and TRBJ1-2, with unresolved D. Germline assignment: CDR1 KGHSH and CDR2 LQKENI. The CDR3 is 13 amino acids. Deletions cut 5 bases from V and 0 bases from J, with 7 bases between. The CDR3 sequence is CASSAGANYGYTF. CDR3 in DNA: TGTGCCAGCTCAGCCGGGGCTAACTATGGCTACACCTTC.

This rearrangement joins TRBV30 to TRBJ2-7; 8 bases map to TRBD2. The CDR3 contains 14 residues. The trim removed 2 bases at V and 3 bases at J, leaving 6 bases unmatched. The germline gives CDR1 GTSNPN, CDR2 SVGIG (reference sequence). This chain's CDR3 is CAWSTQREIYEQYF. The CDR3 region has the DNA TGTGCCTGGAGTACCCAGCGGGAGATCTACGAGCAGTACTTC.

This clone has a single count. V and J are TRBV29-1 and TRBJ1-5; TRBD1 might be the D (5 bases). CDR1 is SQVTM and CDR2 is ANQGSEA in the germline V gene. Trimming took 1 base from V and 3 from J, leaving 10 bases between them. CDR3 length: 14 amino acids. The CDR3 reads CSVEVGVNNQPQHF. The CDR3 nucleotides are TGCAGCGTTGAAGTGGGGGTGAACAATCAGCCCCAGCATTTT.

The sample holds a few counts of this clone. The chain combines TRBV29-1 with TRBJ1-2; D gene unclear. The CDR3 loop spans 13 amino acids. V was cut by 1 base and J by 6 bases, with 12 bases left in between. Germline CDR1 reads SQVTM; CDR2 reads ANQGSEA. The CDR3 bases are TGCAGCGTTGAAGTGCTTGGCCTACATGGCTACACCTTC. It yields the protein CSVEVLGLHGYTF.

CDR3 sequence (DNA): TGCGCCAGTAGGGACGGCTACGAGCAGTACTTC. Amino acid sequence: CASRDGYEQYF. This sequence joins TRBV10-2 and TRBJ2-7; the D call may be TRBD1 or TRBD2 (5 bases each). V dropped 9 bases and J dropped 3 bases, with 9 bases sitting between them. Germline V CDR1 and CDR2: WSHSY, SAAADI. The CDR3 length is 11 residues.

V usage is TRBV29-1 and J usage is TRBJ1-2, with 7 positions matching TRBD1. CDR1 SQVTM and CDR2 ANQGSEA come from the germline V gene. V shed 6 bases, J shed 7 bases, and the junction held 5 bases outside the gene matches. This CDR3 has 11 residues. CDR3 residues: CSVTGYSGYTF. The CDR3 DNA sequence: TGCAGCGTGACAGGGTATTCTGGCTACACCTTC.

There are a few counts of this clone. The CDR3 DNA is TGTGCCAGCAGTCCGGTAGCAACTAATGAAAAACTGTTTTTT. This translates into CASSPVATNEKLFF. The chain employs TRBV27 and TRBJ1-4, with D uncertain. The germline CDR1 and CDR2 sequences are MNHEY and SMNVEV (reference sequence). Trimming took 5 bases from V and 0 from J, leaving 7 bases between them. The CDR3 runs 14 residues.

V gene TRBV9 combines with J gene TRBJ2-2, with 8 bases that match TRBD2. CDR1 SGDLS and CDR2 YYNGEE come from the germline V gene. J lost 7 bases, V lost 3 bases, and 11 bases had no gene match. CDR3 length equals 16 residues. The DNA for the CDR3 is TGTGCCAGCAGCGCCGCCTCACGGGAGGGCGACGGGGAGCTGTTTTTT. It translates to CASSAASREGDGELFF.

This chain links TRBV5-1 with TRBJ1-3, with unresolved D. CDR1 and CDR2 (germline): SGHRS, YFSETQ. With 0 bases removed from V and 0 bases from J, the gap between germline ends came to 7 bases. This CDR3 contains 15 residues. In DNA, the CDR3 is TGCGCCAGCAGCTTGGCGCTGACCTCTGGAAACACCATATATTTT. Translation gives CASSLALTSGNTIYF.

This clone appeared a few times. J is TRBJ1-2 and V is TRBV7-9, with no clear D. Germline assignment: CDR1 SEHNR and CDR2 FQNEAQ (reference sequence). Trimming cost V 3 bases and J 6 bases, with 8 bases left between them. The CDR3 is 12 residues long. As DNA, the CDR3 is TGTGCCAGCAGCTTCGAGGGCAATGGCTACACCTTC. This codes for CASSFEGNGYTF.

The chain uses TRBV4-2 and TRBJ1-1, with 9 bases matching TRBD1. CDR1 is LGHNA and CDR2 is YNFKEQ in the germline V gene. V shed 1 base, J shed 5 bases, and the junction held 5 bases outside the gene matches. The CDR3 has 15 amino acids. The CDR3 coding sequence is TGTGCCAGCAGCCAAGTGGGACAGGGTAAGACTGAAGCTTTCTTT. Amino acid sequence: CASSQVGQGKTEAFF.

This clone was counted at least ten times. The chain joins TRBV30 to TRBJ2-5; D tentatively fits TRBD1 or TRBD2 (5 bases each). Germline V lookup: CDR1 GTSNPN, CDR2 SVGIG (reference sequence). Trimming took off 3 bases at V and 0 bases at J, with 14 bases between the two ends. The CDR3 spans 15 residues. This chain's CDR3 is CAWRRGLQYQETQYF. CDR3 coding DNA: TGTGCCTGGAGGAGGGGCTTACAGTACCAAGAGACCCAGTACTTC.

This clone was seen only a few times. This chain uses TRBV5-1 with TRBJ2-7; TRBD1 matches 9 bases. Per the germline V gene, CDR1 is SGHRS and CDR2 is YFSETQ. The length of the CDR3 is 15 residues. The V gene end was trimmed by 3 bases and the J gene end by 3 bases; junction bases not matched to a gene: 7. CDR3 bases: TGCGCCAGCAGCTCTACAGGGGGCATAAGCTACGAGCAGTACTTC. Amino acids: CASSSTGGISYEQYF.

Comments on this clone: A much larger clone lies a single base off, so this may be a read error. The J gene is TRBJ2-7, the V gene TRBV15, with TRBD1 identical over 9 bases. Looked up from germline, CDR1 is LNHNV and CDR2 is YYDKDF (reference sequence). The length of the CDR3 is 15 residues. In DNA form, the CDR3 reads TGTGCCACCAGCGGAGAGCGGACAGGGGCCTACGAGCAGTACTTC. Its translation: CATSGERTGAYEQYF.

The chain links TRBV6-5 to TRBJ1-1; D unresolved. CDR1 is MNHEY, CDR2 SVGAGI, per germline. The CDR3 consists of 14 residues. V was trimmed by 2 bases and J by 4 bases, leaving 11 bases between them. DNA for the CDR3: TGTGCCAGCAGTTACGAGCCTTTGACCACTGAAGCTTTCTTT. Translating gives CASSYEPLTTEAFF.

To note about this clone: The same CDR3 arises from other DNA sequences in this sample as well. The chain carries TRBV7-8 and TRBJ1-1; TRBD1 might be the D (5 bases). CDR1 SGHVS and CDR2 FQNEAQ come from the germline V gene. With 5 bases removed from V and 1 base from J, the gap between germline ends came to 11 bases. CDR3 size: 14 residues. CDR3 region: CASSVTGPNTEAFF. The CDR3 DNA reads TGTGCCAGCAGCGTAACAGGACCGAACACTGAAGCTTTCTTT.

CDR3 nucleotides: TGTGCCAGCACCCAAAGGGACAAAACCTACGAGCAGTACTTC. It is translated as CASTQRDKTYEQYF. The rearrangement uses TRBV6-1 and TRBJ2-7; TRBD1 is a possible D gene (6 bases). CDR3 size: 14 residues. Germline loops: CDR1 MNHNS, CDR2 SASEGT. Deletions cut 7 bases from V and 2 bases from J, with 15 bases between.

V and J are TRBV14 and TRBJ1-4, with D possibly matching TRBD1 (6 bases). Germline values: CDR1 SGHDN, CDR2 FVKESK. This CDR3 is 15 amino acids long. V was trimmed by 4 bases and J by 7 bases, leaving 16 bases between them. The CDR3 coding sequence is TGTGCCAGCAGCCGTTCTGGGGGGGCTCGTGAAAAACTGTTTTTT. This encodes CASSRSGGAREKLFF. Drawing the rest from reference TRBV14 and TRBJ1-4, the complete variable domain is EAGVTQFPSHSVIEKGQTVTLRCDPISGHDNLYWYRRVMGKEIKFLLHFVKESKQDESGMPNNRFLAERTGGTYSTLKVQPAELEDSGVYFCASSRSGGAREKLFFGSGTQLSVL.

The V and J genes are TRBV5-1 and TRBJ2-7; D tentatively fits TRBD1 or TRBD2 (6 bases each). Germline V gene lookup returns CDR1 SGHRS and CDR2 YFSETQ. The V gene lost 5 bases and the J gene lost 3 bases, with 15 bases spanning the gap. The CDR3 covers 14 residues. DNA of the CDR3: TGCGCCAGCAGGGACCCACAGGGAGGCTACGAGCAGTACTTC. Amino acids: CASRDPQGGYEQYF.

J is TRBJ2-7 and V is TRBV7-8; 7 bases align to TRBD2. Germline loops: CDR1 SGHVS, CDR2 FQNEAQ. The J segment lost 6 bases and the V segment lost 1 base, leaving 9 bases of the junction unmatched. The CDR3 is 15 amino acids. In DNA form, the CDR3 reads TGTGCCAGCAGCTTAGGCGGGGGATCGTTCGGCGAGCAGTACTTC. As protein: CASSLGGGSFGEQYF.

The CDR3 sequence: CASSKGGGQPQHF. The CDR3 bases are TGTGCCAGCAGCAAAGGCGGGGGCCAGCCCCAGCATTTT. This chain links TRBV21-1 with TRBJ1-5. TRBV21-1 is assigned pseudogene status. The CDR3 runs 13 residues.

The chain recombines TRBV7-2 with TRBJ2-5; 8 nucleotides agree with TRBD1. The V gene end was trimmed by 3 bases and the J gene end by 2 bases; junction bases not matched to a gene: 2. The V gene's germline CDR1 is SGHTA and CDR2 FQGNSA. CDR3 length: 14 amino acids. The CDR3 loop is CASSLGQVQETQYF. DNA for the CDR3: TGTGCCAGCAGCTTGGGACAGGTACAAGAGACCCAGTACTTC.